This T cell receptor (beta chain) was sequenced during a study of blood T cell repertoires in COVID-19. Study in general: T cells, B-cell-depleted T cells, or PBMCs provided the cDNA or gDNA that served as material.

In the authors' workflow: Cell counts per sample came from amplifying reference gene primers. Sequencing used immunoSEQ multiplex PCR; TCRdb keeps in-frame clones, though not all of them. That table gives V, J and clone size, and the DNA gave D and trimming. The table shows 390,000 or so clones, with about 90% occurring only once. CDR3 length equals 12 residues. Germline V lookup: CDR1 SEHNR, CDR2 FQNEAQ (reference sequence). With 5 bases removed from V and 5 bases from J, the gap between germline ends came to 8 bases. Sequenced: peripheral blood. This rearrangement joins TRBV7-9 to TRBJ2-3; D gene uncertain. The receptor comes from a woman in her thirties with COVID-19, enrolled during active disease. The DNA of the CDR3 is TGTGCCAGCAGCCCGAGCCTAGATACGCAGTATTTT. Amino acids: CASSPSLDTQYF. The full variable domain, with the rest looked up from reference TRBV7-9 and TRBJ2-3, is DTGVSQNPRHKITKRGQNVTFRCDPISEHNRLYWYRQTLGQGPEFLTYFQNEAQLEKSRLLSDRFSAERPKGSFSTLEIQRTEQGDSAMYLCASSPSLDTQYFGPGTRLTVL.